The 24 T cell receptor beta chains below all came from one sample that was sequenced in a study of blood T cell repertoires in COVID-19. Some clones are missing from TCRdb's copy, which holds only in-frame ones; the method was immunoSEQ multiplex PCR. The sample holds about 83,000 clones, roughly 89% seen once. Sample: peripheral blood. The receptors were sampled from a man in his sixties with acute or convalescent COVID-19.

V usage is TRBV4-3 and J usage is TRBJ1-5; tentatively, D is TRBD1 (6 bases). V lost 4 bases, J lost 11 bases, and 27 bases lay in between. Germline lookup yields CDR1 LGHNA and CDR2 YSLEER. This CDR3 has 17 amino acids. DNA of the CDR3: TGCGCCAGCAGCCCCGCCTGGGGGAAGGACAGCGGCTTCGCCCAGCATTTT. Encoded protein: CASSPAWGKDSGFAQHF.

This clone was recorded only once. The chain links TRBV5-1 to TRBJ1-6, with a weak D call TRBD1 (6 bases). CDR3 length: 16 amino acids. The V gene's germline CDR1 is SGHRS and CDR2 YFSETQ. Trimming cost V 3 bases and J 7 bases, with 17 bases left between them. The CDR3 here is CASSSGQPVLNSPLHF. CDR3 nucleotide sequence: TGCGCCAGCAGCTCCGGACAGCCTGTTTTAAATTCACCCCTCCACTTT.

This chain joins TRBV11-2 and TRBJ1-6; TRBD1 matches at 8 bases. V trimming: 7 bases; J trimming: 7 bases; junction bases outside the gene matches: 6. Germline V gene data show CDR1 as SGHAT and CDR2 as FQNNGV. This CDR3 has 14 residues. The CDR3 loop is CASIRTGINSPLHF. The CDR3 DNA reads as TGTGCCAGCATCCGGACAGGGATCAATTCACCCCTCCACTTT.

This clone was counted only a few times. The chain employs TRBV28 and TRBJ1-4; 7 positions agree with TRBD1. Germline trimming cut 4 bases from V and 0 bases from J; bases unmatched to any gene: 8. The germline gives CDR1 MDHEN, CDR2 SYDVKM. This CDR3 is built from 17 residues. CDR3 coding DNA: TGTGCCAGCAGTTCATCGGGACAGACAGCAACTAATGAAAAACTGTTTTTT. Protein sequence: CASSSSGQTATNEKLFF.

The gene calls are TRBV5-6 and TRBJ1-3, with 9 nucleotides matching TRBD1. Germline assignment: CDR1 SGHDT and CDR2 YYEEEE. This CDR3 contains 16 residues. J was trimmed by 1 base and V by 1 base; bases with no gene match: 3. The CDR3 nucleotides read TGTGCCAGCAGCTTGACAGGGGGCGCTTCTGGAAACACCATATATTTT. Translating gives CASSLTGGASGNTIYF.

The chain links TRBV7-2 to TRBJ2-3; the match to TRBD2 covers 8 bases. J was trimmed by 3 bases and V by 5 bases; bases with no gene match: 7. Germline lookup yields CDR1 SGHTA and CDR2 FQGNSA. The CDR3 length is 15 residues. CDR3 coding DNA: TGTGCCAGCAGCCACCGCGGGGGGCCTACAGATACGCAGTATTTT. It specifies CASSHRGGPTDTQYF.

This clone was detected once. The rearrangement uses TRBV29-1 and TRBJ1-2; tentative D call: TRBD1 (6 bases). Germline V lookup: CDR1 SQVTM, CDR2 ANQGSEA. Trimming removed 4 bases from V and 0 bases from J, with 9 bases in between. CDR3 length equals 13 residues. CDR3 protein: CSVVGGTNYGYTF. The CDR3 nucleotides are TGCAGCGTTGTAGGGGGAACTAACTATGGCTACACCTTC.

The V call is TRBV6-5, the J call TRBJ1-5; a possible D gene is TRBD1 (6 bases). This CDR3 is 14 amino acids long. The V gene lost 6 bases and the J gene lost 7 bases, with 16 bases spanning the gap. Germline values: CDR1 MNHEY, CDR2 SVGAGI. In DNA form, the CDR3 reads TGTGCCAGCAGCAAACAGGACAGTAACCAGCCCCAGCATTTT. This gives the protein CASSKQDSNQPQHF.

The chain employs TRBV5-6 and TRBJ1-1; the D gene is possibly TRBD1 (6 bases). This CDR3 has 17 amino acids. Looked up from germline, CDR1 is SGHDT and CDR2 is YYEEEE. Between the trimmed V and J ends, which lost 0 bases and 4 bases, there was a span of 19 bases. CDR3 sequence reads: CASSLEGVALPGTEAFF. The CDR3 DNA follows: TGTGCCAGCAGCTTGGAGGGGGTGGCTCTACCGGGCACTGAAGCTTTCTTT.

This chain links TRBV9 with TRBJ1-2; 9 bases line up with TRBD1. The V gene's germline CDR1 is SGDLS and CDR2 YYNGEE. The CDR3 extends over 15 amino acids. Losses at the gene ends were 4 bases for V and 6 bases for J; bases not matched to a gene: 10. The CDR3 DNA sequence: TGTGCCAGCAGCCGGACGGGGGACAGGGTTAATGGCTACACCTTC. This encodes CASSRTGDRVNGYTF.

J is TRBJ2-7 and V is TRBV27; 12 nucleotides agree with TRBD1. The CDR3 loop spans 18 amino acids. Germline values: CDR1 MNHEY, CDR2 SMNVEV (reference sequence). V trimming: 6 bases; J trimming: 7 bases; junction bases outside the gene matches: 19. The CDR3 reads CASSTYAGTGGVPGEQYF. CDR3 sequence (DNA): TGTGCCAGCAGCACTTACGCTGGGACAGGGGGCGTTCCGGGGGAGCAGTACTTC.

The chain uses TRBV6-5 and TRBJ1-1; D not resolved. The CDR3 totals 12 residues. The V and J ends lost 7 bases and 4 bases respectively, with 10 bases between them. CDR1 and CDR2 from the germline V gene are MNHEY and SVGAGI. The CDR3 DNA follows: TGTGCCAGCACCCCGCGGGGCACTGAAGCTTTCTTT. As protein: CASTPRGTEAFF.

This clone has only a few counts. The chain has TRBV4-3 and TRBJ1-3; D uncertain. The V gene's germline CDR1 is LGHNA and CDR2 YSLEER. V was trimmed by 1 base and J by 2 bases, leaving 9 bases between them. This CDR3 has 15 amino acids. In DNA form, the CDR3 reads TGCGCCAGCAGCCAAGGAGAGGCCGCTGGAAACACCATATATTTT. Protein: CASSQGEAAGNTIYF.

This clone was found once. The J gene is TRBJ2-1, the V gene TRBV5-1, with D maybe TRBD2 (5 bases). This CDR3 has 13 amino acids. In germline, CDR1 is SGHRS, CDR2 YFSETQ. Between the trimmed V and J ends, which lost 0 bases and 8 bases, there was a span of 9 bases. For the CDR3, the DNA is TGCGCCAGCAGCTTGGCGTCCGGGGATGAGCAGTTCTTC. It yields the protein CASSLASGDEQFF.

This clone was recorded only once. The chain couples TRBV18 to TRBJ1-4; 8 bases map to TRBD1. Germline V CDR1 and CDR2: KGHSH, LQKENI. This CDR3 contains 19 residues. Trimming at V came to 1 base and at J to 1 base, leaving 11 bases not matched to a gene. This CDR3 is CASSPLSPGQALTNEKLFF. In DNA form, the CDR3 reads TGTGCCAGCTCACCACTAAGTCCGGGACAGGCCTTAACTAATGAAAAACTGTTTTTT.

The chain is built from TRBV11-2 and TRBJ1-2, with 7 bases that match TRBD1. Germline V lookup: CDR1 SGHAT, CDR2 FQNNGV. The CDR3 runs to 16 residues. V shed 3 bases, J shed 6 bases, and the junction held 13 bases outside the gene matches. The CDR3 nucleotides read TGTGCCAGCAGCTTGAGCCCCCGGGACAGTACTCATGGCTACACCTTC. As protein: CASSLSPRDSTHGYTF.

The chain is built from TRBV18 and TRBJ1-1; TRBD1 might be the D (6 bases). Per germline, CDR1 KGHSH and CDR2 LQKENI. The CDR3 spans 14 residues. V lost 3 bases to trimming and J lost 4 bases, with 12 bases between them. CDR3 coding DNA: TGTGCCAGCTCACCTCAGGGGAAAGTCACTGAAGCTTTCTTT. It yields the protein CASSPQGKVTEAFF.

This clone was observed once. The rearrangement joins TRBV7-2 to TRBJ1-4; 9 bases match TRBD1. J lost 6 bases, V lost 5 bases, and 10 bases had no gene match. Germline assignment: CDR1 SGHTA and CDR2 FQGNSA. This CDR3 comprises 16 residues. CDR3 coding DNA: TGTGCCAGCAGCCCAAGGACAGGGGCGGATTATGAAAAACTGTTTTTT. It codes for CASSPRTGADYEKLFF.

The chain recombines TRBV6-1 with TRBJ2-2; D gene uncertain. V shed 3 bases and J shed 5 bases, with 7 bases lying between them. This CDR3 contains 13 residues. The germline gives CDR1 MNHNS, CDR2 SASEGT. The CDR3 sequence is CASSDRRTGELFF. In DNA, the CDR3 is TGTGCCAGCAGTGATCGCCGGACCGGGGAGCTGTTTTTT.

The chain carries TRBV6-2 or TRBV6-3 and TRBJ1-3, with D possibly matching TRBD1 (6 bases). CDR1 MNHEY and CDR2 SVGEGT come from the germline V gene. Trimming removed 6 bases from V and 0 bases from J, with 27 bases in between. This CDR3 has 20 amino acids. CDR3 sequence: CASSPRSAWTDRLSGNTIYF. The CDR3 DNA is TGTGCCAGCAGCCCTAGATCTGCTTGGACAGATCGGCTCTCTGGAAACACCATATATTTT.

The CDR3 protein is CASSSDRGIEAFF. The CDR3 DNA follows: TGCGCCAGCAGCTCCGACAGGGGTATCGAAGCTTTCTTT. The chain employs TRBV5-1 and TRBJ1-1, with 8 bases lining up with TRBD1. The V gene end was trimmed by 3 bases and the J gene end by 8 bases; junction bases not matched to a gene: 6. This CDR3 has 13 residues. Germline V lookup: CDR1 SGHRS, CDR2 YFSETQ. The whole variable domain, filled in from reference TRBV5-1 and TRBJ1-1, reads KAGVTQTPRYLIKTRGQQVTLSCSPISGHRSVSWYQQTPGQGLQFLFEYFSETQRNKGNFPGRFSGRQFSNSRSEMNVSTLELGDSALYLCASSSDRGIEAFFGQGTRLTVV.

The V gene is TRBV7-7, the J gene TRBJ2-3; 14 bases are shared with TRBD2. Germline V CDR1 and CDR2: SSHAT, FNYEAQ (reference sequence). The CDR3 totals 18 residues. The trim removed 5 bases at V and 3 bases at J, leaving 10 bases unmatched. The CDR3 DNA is TGTGCCAGCAGCCAAGGACTAGCGGGGGGCGGGGGAACAGATACGCAGTATTTT. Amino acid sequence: CASSQGLAGGGGTDTQYF.

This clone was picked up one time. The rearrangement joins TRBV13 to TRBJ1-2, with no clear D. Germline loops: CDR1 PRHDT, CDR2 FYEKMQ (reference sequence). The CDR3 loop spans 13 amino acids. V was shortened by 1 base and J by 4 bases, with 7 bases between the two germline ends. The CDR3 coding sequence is TGTGCCAGCAGCTTAGCGGCAGGCTATGGCTACACCTTC. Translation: CASSLAAGYGYTF.

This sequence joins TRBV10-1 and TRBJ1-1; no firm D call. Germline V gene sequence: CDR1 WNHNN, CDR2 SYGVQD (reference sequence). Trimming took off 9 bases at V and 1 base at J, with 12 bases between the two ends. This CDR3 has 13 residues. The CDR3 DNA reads TGCGCCAGTTCCAAGCAAGAGAACACTGAAGCTTTCTTT. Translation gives CASSKQENTEAFF.